The next 27 T cell receptor beta chains were all read from a single sample in a study of human T cells and chemical hapten exposure. The time point here: pre-sensitization, week 0. Treatment meaning: therapeutic diphenylcyclopropenone sensitization with weekly scalp DPC. MiXCR, applied by TCRdb to the RACE reads, yields one record per CDR3 protein. Of roughly 260,000 distinct CDR3 sequences in the sample, about 8.6% were seen once. Sequenced here: whole blood, sampled in connection with sensitization to the hapten diphenylcyclopropenone (DPC). These receptors came from a woman between 40 and 55 years old with alopecia areata. Some clones in this sample may be carry-over from other donors' samples.

In this sample, this clonotype turned up many times. This chain connects TRBV28 to TRBJ2-5; D gene unclear. V lost 6 bases and J 2 bases, leaving 4 bases between the germline ends. The CDR3 loop spans 11 amino acids. Germline V gives CDR1 MDHEN, CDR2 SYDVKM. CDR3 sequence reads: CASRGQETQYF. CDR3 nucleotide sequence: TGTGCCAGCAGGGGTCAAGAGACCCAGTACTTC.

This sequence joins TRBV9 and TRBJ1-6; TRBD1 might be the D (5 bases). This CDR3 spans 14 amino acids. Germline-derived CDR1 and CDR2 are SGDLS and YYNGEE. Between the trimmed V and J ends, which lost 0 bases and 5 bases, there was a span of 6 bases. In DNA, the CDR3 is TGTGCCAGCAGCGTAGGGGGGGATAATTCACCCCTCCACTTT. This gives the protein CASSVGGDNSPLHF.

This chain uses TRBV10-3 with TRBJ2-3, with 7 bases aligning to TRBD2. Germline V gives CDR1 ENHRY, CDR2 SYGVKD. Trimming removed 3 bases from V and 2 bases from J; junction bases left unmatched: 8. CDR3 length equals 16 residues. Written as DNA, the CDR3 is TGTGCCATCAGTGACCAGAGCCGGGGGGTCACAGATACGCAGTATTTT. As protein: CAISDQSRGVTDTQYF.

This clonotype has just a few counts. This rearrangement joins TRBV20-1 to TRBJ2-7; D is perhaps TRBD1 or TRBD2 (6 bases each). In germline, CDR1 is DFQATT, CDR2 SNEGSKA (reference sequence). The V end was cut by 2 bases, the J end by 8 bases, with 10 bases between. The CDR3 loop spans 11 amino acids. CDR3 bases: TGCAGTGCTAGATGGGGGGCGAAGCAGTACTTC. Translation gives CSARWGAKQYF.

This clonotype was found a few times. The chain has TRBV29-1 and TRBJ1-4, with D hard to call. V was clipped by 5 bases and J by 3 bases, with 4 bases between them. Germline V gene data show CDR1 as SQVTM and CDR2 as ANQGSEA. The CDR3 totals 11 residues. The CDR3 sequence is CSVRSNEKLFF. CDR3 coding DNA: TGCAGCGTTCGGTCTAATGAAAAACTGTTTTTT.

This clonotype has just a few counts. V usage is TRBV12-3 or TRBV12-4 and J usage is TRBJ1-1; no reliable D call. This CDR3 region has 12 residues. V lost 6 bases and J lost 4, with 9 bases in between. CDR3 loop: CASRRALTEAFF. The CDR3 DNA sequence: TGTGCCAGCAGGAGAGCCCTCACTGAAGCTTTCTTT.

This clonotype was observed at least ten times. The V and J genes are TRBV5-1 and TRBJ2-7, with 8 bases fitting TRBD1. The CDR3 is made up of 14 amino acids. Trimming removed 3 bases from V and 2 bases from J; junction bases left unmatched: 4. Germline CDR1 SGHRS, CDR2 YFSETQ. Written as DNA, the CDR3 is TGCGCCAGCAGCTCCCGGGACAGGACCTACGAGCAGTACTTC. Translation gives CASSSRDRTYEQYF.

This clonotype was found many times. The rearrangement links TRBV6-2 or TRBV6-3 to TRBJ1-5, with 7 bases lining up with TRBD1. Per germline, CDR1 MNHEY and CDR2 SVGEGT. Trimming removed 6 bases from V and 3 bases from J; junction bases left unmatched: 5. This CDR3 region has 14 residues. The CDR3 protein is CASSETGVNQPQHF. CDR3 in DNA: TGTGCCAGCAGCGAAACAGGGGTCAATCAGCCCCAGCATTTT.

This chain connects TRBV6-6 to TRBJ2-2, with D possibly being TRBD2 (6 bases). V lost 6 bases and J lost 7, with 9 bases in between. The germline V gene has CDR1 MNHNY and CDR2 SVGAGI (reference sequence). The CDR3 has 12 amino acids. The CDR3 nucleotides are TGTGCCAGCAGGCTGGAGGGCGGGGAGCTGTTTTTT. As protein: CASRLEGGELFF.

This chain joins TRBV7-9 and TRBJ2-6; 8 nucleotides line up with TRBD1. Germline CDR1 is SEHNR and CDR2 is FQNEAQ (reference sequence). The CDR3 consists of 21 residues. V was clipped by 3 bases and J by 0 bases; unmatched bases: 16. The CDR3 sequence: CASSLAVGGQGTFSGANVLTF. The CDR3 coding sequence is TGTGCCAGCAGCTTGGCTGTAGGTGGACAGGGAACCTTCTCTGGGGCCAACGTCCTGACTTTC.

This clonotype was observed a few times. The chain has TRBV29-1 and TRBJ2-3; possibly TRBD2 for D (5 bases). V was clipped by 4 bases and J by 4 bases, with 9 bases between them. Germline assignment: CDR1 SQVTM and CDR2 ANQGSEA. The CDR3 consists of 12 residues. The DNA for the CDR3 is TGCAGCGTTGCGAGGGAGTCAGATACGCAGTATTTT. Protein sequence: CSVARESDTQYF.

This clonotype has just a few counts. The gene calls are TRBV4-2 and TRBJ2-3; 15 bases agree with TRBD2. With V trimmed by 3 bases and J by 4 bases, 5 bases remained unmatched. CDR3 size: 17 residues. Germline V gives CDR1 LGHNA, CDR2 YNFKEQ. The CDR3 region is CASSQNGLAGGSDTQYF. CDR3 nucleotides: TGTGCCAGCAGCCAGAACGGACTAGCGGGAGGGTCAGATACGCAGTATTTT.

This clonotype appeared a few times. V gene TRBV7-2 combines with J gene TRBJ2-7, with D tentatively TRBD2 (5 bases). This CDR3 contains 12 residues. V was clipped by 5 bases and J by 3 bases, with 8 bases between them. CDR1 is SGHTA, CDR2 FQGNSA, per germline. CDR3 residues: CASSRGFYEQYF. In DNA, the CDR3 is TGTGCCAGCAGCCGGGGATTCTACGAGCAGTACTTC.

In its sample, this clonotype was seen a few times. The chain combines TRBV6-5 with TRBJ2-7; D gene unclear. Deletions cut 0 bases from V and 4 bases from J, with 13 bases between. This CDR3 has 15 residues. Germline V gene lookup returns CDR1 MNHEY and CDR2 SVGAGI. Here the CDR3 DNA reads TGTGCCAGCAGTTACTCCTTCTACGATCAATACGAGCAGTACTTC. Its translation is CASSYSFYDQYEQYF.

This clonotype was counted many times. The V gene is TRBV5-1, the J gene TRBJ2-6; D possibly corresponds to TRBD2 (5 bases). The CDR3 consists of 16 residues. Looked up from germline, CDR1 is SGHRS and CDR2 is YFSETQ. The germline V and J ends were trimmed by 7 bases and 4 bases, with 18 bases remaining between them. In DNA, the CDR3 is TGCGCCAGCGGGAGTGACCCCGGCGGAGGGGCCAACGTCCTGACTTTC. Its translation is CASGSDPGGGANVLTF.

In this sample, this clonotype turned up a few times. V and J are TRBV5-1 and TRBJ2-7; 11 nucleotides match TRBD2. Losses at the gene ends were 4 bases for V and 2 bases for J; bases not matched to a gene: 5. Germline CDR1 and CDR2: SGHRS and YFSETQ. There are 15 residues in the CDR3. CDR3 amino acids: CASSQDSGRAYEQYF. CDR3 DNA: TGCGCCAGCAGCCAGGATAGCGGGAGGGCCTACGAGCAGTACTTC.

V is TRBV4-3 and J is TRBJ2-7; D ambiguous. With 2 bases removed from V and 3 bases from J, the gap between germline ends came to 8 bases. CDR1 and CDR2 (germline): LGHNA, YSLEER. The CDR3 is 13 amino acids. This CDR3 is CASSQRLDYEQYF. CDR3 nucleotide sequence: TGCGCCAGCAGCCAACGACTCGACTACGAGCAGTACTTC.

The rearrangement joins TRBV12-3 or TRBV12-4 to TRBJ2-7; D is unresolved. The V end lost 5 bases, the J end lost 2 bases, and 16 bases lay between the germline ends. The CDR3 is 15 amino acids. The CDR3 loop is CASSPEALPPYEQYF. The CDR3 region has the DNA TGTGCCAGCAGTCCCGAAGCCCTCCCGCCCTACGAGCAGTACTTC.

The chain has TRBV27 and TRBJ2-1, with D hard to call. Trimming cost V 0 bases and J 7 bases, with 13 bases left between them. CDR3 size: 15 residues. Germline V lookup: CDR1 MNHEY, CDR2 SMNVEV (reference sequence). This CDR3 reads CASSLSGIRQNEQFF. Here the CDR3 DNA reads TGTGCCAGCAGTTTATCTGGCATCAGGCAAAATGAGCAGTTCTTC.

In its sample, this clonotype was seen a few times. V is TRBV29-1 and J is TRBJ2-1, with 9 bases that match TRBD1. Germline lookup yields CDR1 SQVTM and CDR2 ANQGSEA. Losses at the gene ends were 4 bases for V and 5 bases for J; bases not matched to a gene: 6. This CDR3 has 14 amino acids. In DNA form, the CDR3 reads TGCAGCGTTGTTACAGGGGGCAGAAACAATGAGCAGTTCTTC. Translating it yields CSVVTGGRNNEQFF.

This chain links TRBV18 with TRBJ2-7; 7 bases fit TRBD1. V lost 8 bases and J lost 2; bases outside the gene matches: 6. CDR1 KGHSH and CDR2 LQKENI come from the germline V gene. This CDR3 comprises 13 residues. The CDR3 spells CASARDSAYEQYF. CDR3 DNA: TGTGCCAGCGCCCGGGACAGTGCCTACGAGCAGTACTTC.

There are a few counts of this clonotype. The V call is TRBV6-2 or TRBV6-3, the J call TRBJ2-1; 7 nucleotides line up with TRBD1. This CDR3 comprises 17 residues. J lost 3 bases, V lost 2 bases, and 10 bases had no gene match. Germline V gene data show CDR1 as MNHEY and CDR2 as SVGEGT. DNA of the CDR3: TGTGCCAGCAGTTACCAACAGGGGTGGGGGCTCTACAATGAGCAGTTCTTC. Amino acid sequence: CASSYQQGWGLYNEQFF.

The rearrangement links TRBV12-3 or TRBV12-4 to TRBJ2-6; D gene uncertain. Trimming left V 6 bases short and J 2 bases short, with 5 bases between. The CDR3 has 13 residues. CDR3 nucleotides: TGTGCCAGCAGAATAGCTGGGGCCAACGTCCTGACTTTC. This codes for CASRIAGANVLTF.

This rearrangement joins TRBV2 to TRBJ1-2, with 7 bases identical to TRBD1. The V gene's germline CDR1 is SNHLY and CDR2 FYNNEI. Trimming cost V 3 bases and J 5 bases; bases outside gene matches: 3. The CDR3 has 13 amino acids. DNA for the CDR3: TGTGCCAGCAGTGAGGGGGGACAGTATGGCTACACCTTC. Amino acid sequence: CASSEGGQYGYTF.

The chain employs TRBV2 and TRBJ2-5; D remains unclear. The length of the CDR3 is 14 residues. V lost 8 bases and J lost 2, with 15 bases in between. Germline values: CDR1 SNHLY, CDR2 FYNNEI. CDR3 in amino acids: CASSSFPGQETQYF. The CDR3 region has the DNA TGTGCCAGCTCGTCCTTCCCCGGTCAAGAGACCCAGTACTTC.

In this sample, this clonotype turned up many times. The chain combines TRBV29-1 with TRBJ1-5; tentatively, D is TRBD1 (5 bases). Trimming took 6 bases from V and 2 from J, leaving 14 bases between them. This CDR3 spans 14 amino acids. The germline CDR1 and CDR2 sequences are SQVTM and ANQGSEA. This CDR3 is CSVDGGSRNQPQHF. The CDR3 coding sequence is TGCAGCGTGGATGGGGGGTCCCGCAATCAGCCCCAGCATTTT. Complete variable domain (other parts from reference TRBV29-1 and TRBJ1-5): SAVISQKPSRDICQRGTSLTIQCQVDSQVTMMFWYRQQPGQSLTLIATANQGSEATYESGFVIDKFPISRPNLTFSTLTVSNMSPEDSSIYLCSVDGGSRNQPQHFGDGTRLSIL.

This clonotype came up a few times. The V and J genes are TRBV2 and TRBJ2-1; 15 nucleotides align to TRBD2. The V segment lost 6 bases and the J segment 8 bases; nucleotides outside the gene matches: 2. This CDR3 has 14 amino acids. Per the germline V gene, CDR1 is SNHLY and CDR2 is FYNNEI. The CDR3 coding sequence is TGTGCCAGCAGCCGGACTAGCGGGAGGGATGAGCAGTTCTTC. Amino acids: CASSRTSGRDEQFF.